The entry below gives a single T cell receptor (beta chain) sequence along with its context. The data belong to a study of blood T cell repertoires in COVID-19. Study at large: Whether acute or convalescent, the COVID-19 samples came from the United States, Italy and Spain. The cDNA or gDNA used as material had been derived from T cells, B-cell-depleted T cells, or PBMCs.

Per the authors' pipeline: Cell counts per sample came from amplifying reference gene primers. Profiled with immunoSEQ multiplex PCR; TCRdb holds only in-frame clones, not every one. V and J calls plus clone size are reproduced from that table; the DNA served to infer D and trimming. The data contain 310,000 or so clones, about nine tenths of them singletons. The germline V gene encodes CDR1 SGHDN and CDR2 FVKESK. Trimming stripped 1 base from V and 1 base from J, with 7 bases between. This CDR3 has 14 amino acids. Material: peripheral blood. The J gene is TRBJ1-1, the V gene TRBV14; no clear D gene. The clonotype was recovered from a woman aged 45-65 years who had recovered from COVID-19. CDR3 coding DNA: TGTGCCAGCAGCCAAGGGGCAGGGAACACTGAAGCTTTCTTT. This encodes CASSQGAGNTEAFF.